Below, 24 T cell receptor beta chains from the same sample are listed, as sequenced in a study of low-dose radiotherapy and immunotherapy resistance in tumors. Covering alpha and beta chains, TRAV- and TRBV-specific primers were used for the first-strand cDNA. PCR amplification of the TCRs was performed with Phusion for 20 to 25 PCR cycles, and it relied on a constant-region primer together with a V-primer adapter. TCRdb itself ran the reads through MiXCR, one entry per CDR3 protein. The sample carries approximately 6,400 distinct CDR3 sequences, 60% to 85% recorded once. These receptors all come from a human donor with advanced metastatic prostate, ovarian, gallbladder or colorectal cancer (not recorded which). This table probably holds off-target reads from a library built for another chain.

For the CDR3, the DNA is TGTGCCAGCAGCCGGGACAGGGGAATAAATGAGCAGTTCTTC. Residues: CASSRDRGINEQFF. The rearrangement links TRBV6-1 to TRBJ2-1; 10 bases match TRBD1. Germline V gives CDR1 MNHNS, CDR2 SASEGT. This CDR3 contains 14 residues. The V segment lost 6 bases and the J segment 7 bases; nucleotides outside the gene matches: 6.

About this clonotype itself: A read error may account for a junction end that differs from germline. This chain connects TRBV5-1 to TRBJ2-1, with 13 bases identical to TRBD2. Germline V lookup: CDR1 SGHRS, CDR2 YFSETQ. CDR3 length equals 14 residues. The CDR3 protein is CASSTTGTSGTRLF. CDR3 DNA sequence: TGCGCCAGCAGCACTACTGGGACTAGCGGGACCAGGCTCTTC.

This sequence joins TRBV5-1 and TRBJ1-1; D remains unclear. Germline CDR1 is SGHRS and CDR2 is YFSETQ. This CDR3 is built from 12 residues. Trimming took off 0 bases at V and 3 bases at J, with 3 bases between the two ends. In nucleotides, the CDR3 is TGCGCCAGCAGCTTGGCCGACACTGAAGCTTTCTTT. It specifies CASSLADTEAFF.

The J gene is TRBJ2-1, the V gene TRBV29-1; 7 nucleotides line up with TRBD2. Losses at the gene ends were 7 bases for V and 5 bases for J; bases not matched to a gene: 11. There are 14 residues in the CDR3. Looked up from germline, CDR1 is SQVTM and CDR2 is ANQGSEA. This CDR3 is CSAGKWEGDNEQFF. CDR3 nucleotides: TGCAGCGCTGGGAAGTGGGAGGGAGACAATGAGCAGTTCTTC.

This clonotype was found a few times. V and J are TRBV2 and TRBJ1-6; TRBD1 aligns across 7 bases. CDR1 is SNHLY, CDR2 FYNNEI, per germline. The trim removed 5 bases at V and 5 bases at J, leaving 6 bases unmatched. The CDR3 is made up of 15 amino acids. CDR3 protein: CASSRNRGNNSPLHF. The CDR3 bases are TGTGCCAGCAGTCGGAACAGGGGAAATAATTCACCCCTCCACTTT.

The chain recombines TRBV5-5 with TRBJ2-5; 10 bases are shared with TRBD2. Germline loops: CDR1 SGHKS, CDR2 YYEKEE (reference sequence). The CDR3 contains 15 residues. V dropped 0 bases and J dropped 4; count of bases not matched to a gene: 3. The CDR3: CASSLEGLAAETQYF. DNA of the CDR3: TGTGCCAGCAGCTTGGAAGGACTAGCGGCAGAGACCCAGTACTTC.

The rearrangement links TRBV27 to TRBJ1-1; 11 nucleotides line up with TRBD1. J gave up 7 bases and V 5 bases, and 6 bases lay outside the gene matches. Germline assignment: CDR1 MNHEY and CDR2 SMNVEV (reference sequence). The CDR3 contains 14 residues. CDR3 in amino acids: CASSMDRGLGEAFF. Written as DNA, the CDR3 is TGTGCCAGCAGTATGGACAGGGGGCTTGGTGAAGCTTTCTTT.

CDR3 DNA: TGTGCCAGCATGGTTGGGGATCAGCCCCAGCATTTT. It codes for CASMVGDQPQHF. The chain has TRBV6-6 and TRBJ1-5; D not resolved. Trimming removed 7 bases at V and 5 bases at J, with 9 bases between. This CDR3 spans 12 amino acids. In germline, CDR1 is MNHNY, CDR2 SVGAGI (reference sequence).

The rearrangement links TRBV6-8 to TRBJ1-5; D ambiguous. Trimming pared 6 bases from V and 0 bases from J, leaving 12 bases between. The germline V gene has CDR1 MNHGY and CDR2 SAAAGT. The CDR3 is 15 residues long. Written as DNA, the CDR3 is TGTGCCAGCAGGAGATACAAGTATAGCAATCAGCCCCAGCATTTT. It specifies CASRRYKYSNQPQHF.

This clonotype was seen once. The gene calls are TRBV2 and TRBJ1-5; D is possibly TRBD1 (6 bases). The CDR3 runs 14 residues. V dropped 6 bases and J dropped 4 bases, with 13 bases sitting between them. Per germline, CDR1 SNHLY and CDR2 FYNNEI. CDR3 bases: TGTGCCAGCAGGGGAGGGGGACCAAATCAGCCCCAGCATTTT. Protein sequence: CASRGGGPNQPQHF.

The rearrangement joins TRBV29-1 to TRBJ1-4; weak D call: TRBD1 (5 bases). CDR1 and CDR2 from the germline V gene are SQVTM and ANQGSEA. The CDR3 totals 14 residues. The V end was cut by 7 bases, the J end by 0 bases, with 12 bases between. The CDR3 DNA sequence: TGCAGCGCTTCAGGGCGAGCAACTAATGAAAAACTGTTTTTT. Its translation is CSASGRATNEKLFF. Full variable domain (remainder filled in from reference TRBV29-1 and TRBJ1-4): SAVISQKPSRDICQRGTSLTIQCQVDSQVTMMFWYRQQPGQSLTLIATANQGSEATYESGFVIDKFPISRPNLTFSTLTVSNMSPEDSSIYLCSASGRATNEKLFFGSGTQLSVL.

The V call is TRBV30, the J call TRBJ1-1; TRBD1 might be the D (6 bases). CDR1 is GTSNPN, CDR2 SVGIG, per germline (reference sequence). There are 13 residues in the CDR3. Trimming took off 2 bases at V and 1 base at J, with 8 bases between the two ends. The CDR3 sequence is CAWSLDRNTEAFF. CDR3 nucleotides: TGTGCCTGGAGTTTGGACAGGAACACTGAAGCTTTCTTT.

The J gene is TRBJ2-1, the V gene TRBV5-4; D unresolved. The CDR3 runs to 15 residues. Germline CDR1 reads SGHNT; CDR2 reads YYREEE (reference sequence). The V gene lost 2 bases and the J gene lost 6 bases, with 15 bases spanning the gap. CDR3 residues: CASSFPGQTFNEQFF. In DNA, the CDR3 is TGTGCCAGCAGCTTTCCGGGTCAAACCTTCAATGAGCAGTTCTTC.

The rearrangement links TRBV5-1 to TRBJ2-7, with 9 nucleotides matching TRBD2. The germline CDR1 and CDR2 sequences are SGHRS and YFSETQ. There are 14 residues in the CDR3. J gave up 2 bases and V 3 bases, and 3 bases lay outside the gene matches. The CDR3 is CASSYRGGAYEQYF. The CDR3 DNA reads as TGCGCCAGCAGCTATCGCGGGGGGGCCTACGAGCAGTACTTC.

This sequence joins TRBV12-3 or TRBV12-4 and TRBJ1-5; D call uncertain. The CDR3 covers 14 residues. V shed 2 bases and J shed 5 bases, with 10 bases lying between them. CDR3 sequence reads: CASSLTALDQPQHF. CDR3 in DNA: TGTGCCAGCAGTTTAACTGCTTTAGATCAGCCCCAGCATTTT.

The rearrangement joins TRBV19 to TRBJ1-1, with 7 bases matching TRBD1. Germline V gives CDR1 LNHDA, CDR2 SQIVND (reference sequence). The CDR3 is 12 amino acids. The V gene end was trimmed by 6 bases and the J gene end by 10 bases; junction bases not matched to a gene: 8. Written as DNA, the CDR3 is TGTGCCAGTAGCGAACGACAGGGCCTAGCTTTCTTT. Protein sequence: CASSERQGLAFF.

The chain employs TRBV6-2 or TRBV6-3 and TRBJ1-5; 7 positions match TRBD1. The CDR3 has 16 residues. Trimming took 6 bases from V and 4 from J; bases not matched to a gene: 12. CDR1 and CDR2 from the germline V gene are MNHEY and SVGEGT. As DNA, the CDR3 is TGTGCCAGCAGATTAACTCAGGGGGATCTGAATCAGCCCCAGCATTTT. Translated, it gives CASRLTQGDLNQPQHF.

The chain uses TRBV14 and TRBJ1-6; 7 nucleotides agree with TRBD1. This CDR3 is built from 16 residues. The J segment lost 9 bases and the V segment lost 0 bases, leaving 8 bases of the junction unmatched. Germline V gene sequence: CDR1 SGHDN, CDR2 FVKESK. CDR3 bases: TGTGCCAGCAGCCAAGACTTGACAGGGTCAGGTTCACCCCTCCACTTT. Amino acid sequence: CASSQDLTGSGSPLHF.

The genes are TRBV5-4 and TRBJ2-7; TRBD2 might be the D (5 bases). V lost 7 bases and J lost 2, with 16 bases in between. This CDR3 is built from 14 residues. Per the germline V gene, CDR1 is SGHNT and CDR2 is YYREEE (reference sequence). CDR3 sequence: CASASGPGPYEQYF. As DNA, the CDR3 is TGTGCCAGCGCGAGCGGCCCTGGGCCCTACGAGCAGTACTTC.

In DNA form, the CDR3 reads TGTGCCACCAGTGACCCCGGGACTAGCACAGAGACCCAGTACTTC. It translates to CATSDPGTSTETQYF. V gene TRBV24-1 combines with J gene TRBJ2-5; TRBD2 aligns across 9 bases. J was trimmed by 4 bases and V by 4 bases; bases with no gene match: 6. CDR3 length: 15 amino acids. Germline values: CDR1 KGHDR, CDR2 SFDVKD.

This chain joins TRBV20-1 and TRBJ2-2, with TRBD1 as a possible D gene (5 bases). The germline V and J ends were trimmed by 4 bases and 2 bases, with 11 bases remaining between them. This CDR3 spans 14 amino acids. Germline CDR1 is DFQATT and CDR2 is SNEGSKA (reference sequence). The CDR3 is CSAMDTRNTGELFF. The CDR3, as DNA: TGCAGTGCTATGGACACTCGAAACACCGGGGAGCTGTTTTTT.

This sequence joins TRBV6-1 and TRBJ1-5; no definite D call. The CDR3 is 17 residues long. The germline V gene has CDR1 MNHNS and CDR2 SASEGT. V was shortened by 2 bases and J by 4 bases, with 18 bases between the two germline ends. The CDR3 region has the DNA TGTGCCAGCAGTGAACGGATTTGGGTGAATATGAATCAGCCCCAGCATTTT. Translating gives CASSERIWVNMNQPQHF.

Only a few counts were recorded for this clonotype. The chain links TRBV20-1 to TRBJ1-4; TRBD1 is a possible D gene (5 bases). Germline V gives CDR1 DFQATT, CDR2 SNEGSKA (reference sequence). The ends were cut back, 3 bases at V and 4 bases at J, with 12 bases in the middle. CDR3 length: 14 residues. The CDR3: CSASHGQRNEKLFF. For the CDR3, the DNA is TGCAGTGCTAGCCACGGACAACGTAATGAAAAACTGTTTTTT.

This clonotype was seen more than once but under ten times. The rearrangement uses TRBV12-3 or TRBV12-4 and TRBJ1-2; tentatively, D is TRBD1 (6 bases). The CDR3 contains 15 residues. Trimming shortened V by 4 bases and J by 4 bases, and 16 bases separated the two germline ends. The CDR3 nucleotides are TGTGCCAGCAGTTCATTACAGGGTCATCGCTATGGCTACACCTTC. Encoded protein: CASSSLQGHRYGYTF.